The table lists the clone carrying this T cell receptor beta chain with many counts. Its antigen remains unknown. TCRdb ran MiXCR on the 5' RACE reads and lists one entry per CDR3 protein. The table lists 20,000 to 25,000 distinct CDR3 sequences, under 5.5% of them singletons. The source of the sample is a study of spatial heterogeneity in lung cancer. About the study: Fewer alpha-chain than beta-chain sequences were consistently detected. Raw sequencing reads included, on average, more than eight appearances of each unique TCR and UMI combination.

Noted time point: sample taken at primary tumor resection. The cohort: roughly 72 early-stage, untreated non-small cell lung cancer patients. Germline V gives CDR1 SGHAT, CDR2 FQNNGV. There are 15 residues in the CDR3. The germline V and J ends were trimmed by 0 bases and 5 bases, with 13 bases remaining between them. Study results and caveats: Tumors with more nonsynonymous mutations had more expanded intratumoral alpha and beta TCRs. Approximate estimated coverage of tumor T cells amounted to approximately 7.6% for alpha and 11% to 15% for beta chains.

This rearrangement joins TRBV11-2 to TRBJ2-5; D is perhaps TRBD1 (6 bases). This sequence originates from a male donor with early-stage non-small cell lung cancer. Sequences were derived from lung tumor tissue, sampled at surgery. CDR3 in amino acids: CASSLEQGVWETQYF. The CDR3 DNA is TGTGCCAGCAGCTTAGAACAGGGTGTCTGGGAGACCCAGTACTTC.